The source of this TCR beta chain is a study of shared clonotypes between healthy human individuals (dated by TCRdb to the early 2020s). Some background on the complete study: The cohort included a few men and a couple of women between 18 and 49 years of age. For each donor, CD4 naive and CD4 memory were each given three plates, CD8 naive was given two plates, and CD8 memory was given one plate. To estimate repertoire size and how much clonotype sharing occurs between individuals, the study deeply sequenced the blood TCR repertoires of about five healthy adults. To increase sequencing depth and limit assay-specific biases, different laboratories used diverse techniques to prepare libraries and sequence TCR repertoires. Per donor, leukapheresis produced somewhere between about 0.9 and 9.5 billion PBMCs.

Using the deep immunoSEQ assay, multiplex PCR amplified TCR CDR3 regions from genomic DNA. For each cell subset, the extracted genomic DNA was distributed evenly across all wells of several immunoSEQ 96-well plates, and each plate served as one replicate. For sorted subsets, each replicate PCR was loaded with about 200 ng genomic DNA, equivalent to approximately 27,000 T cell genomes. Purified libraries were quantified with a Qubit 3.0 fluorometer, sized on a Bioanalyzer 2100, and re-quantified with the KAPA Library Quantification kit. Every immunoSEQ 96-well plate was sequenced on a dedicated single-read 150-cycle Illumina NextSeq 550 flow cell. Per the authors' processing: Because the immunoSEQ output included only junctional sequences and no quality scores, the filtering could not be the same as the filtering used for full-length reads. To assign V/J genes and CDR3, sequences were annotated using PyIR, a Python wrapper for IgBLAST v1.9, with IMGT germline references. Reads with weak V/J assignments (E-value above 1e-6), missing CDR3, stop codons, out-of-frame junctions, or ambiguous translated residues were removed. V3J clonotypes were defined by identical inferred V gene, J gene, and CDR3 amino acid sequence. Percentage overlap between repertoires was calculated by dividing the number of shared unique clonotypes by the size of the smaller repertoire. Three approaches were used to assess repertoire richness: RTK rarefaction, the Chao1 estimator, and Recon v2.1 estimates of unobserved clonotypes. OLGA was used to compute generation probabilities for all TCRbeta clonotypes that the gDNA method yielded from a few donors. TCRdb's version of the immuneACCESS table is confined to in-frame rearrangements and falls short of the full clone set. An unresolved V gene accounts for under half of the shortfall where checked; the remainder is of unknown origin. That table gives V, J and clone size, and the DNA gave D and trimming. This sample comprises over a million clones, about 80% of them detected only once. The ten biggest clones cover about 1.5% of the sample.

From its cysteine to its phenylalanine, the CDR3 spans 15 amino acids. Only the CDR3 part of the read is kept: 45 bases, read in frame from the first base. The germline V gene specifies KGHSH as CDR1 and LQKENI as CDR2. V lost 6 bases and J lost 2 bases, and the count of bases not matched to a germline gene is 9. The donors were healthy, HIV-negative adults with no recently reported acute infections or vaccinations. Only Caucasian adults living in Nashville, Tennessee, USA were represented among the donors. CD4+ T cells were enriched by magnetic negative selection, after which naive cells were positively selected on CD45RA and the negative fraction was taken as the memory subset. Blood was obtained by leukapheresis, after which PBMCs were separated by Ficoll-Histopaque density gradient centrifugation and cryopreserved in liquid nitrogen vapor phase. Analytical flow cytometry was used to check the purity and quantity of every magnetically sorted T cell population. Genomic DNA was isolated from every sorted fraction and measured by UV absorbance on a Nanodrop 2000c.

What the work shows at the level of the full study, not this receptor alone: When several donors were compared, the shared fraction of clonotypes was 5% to 6.5% for naive CD4, around 4% for naive CD8, roughly 2.5% for memory CD4, and under 0.5% for memory CD8. Compared with non-shared clonotypes, the clonotypes found in all four sorted-subset donors had higher generation probabilities. Even with the large sequencing depth, rarefaction of the sorted-subset datasets indicated that sequencing was incomplete. Based on pairwise subsampling, the degree of clonotype sharing among donors was expected to be affected by sequencing depth. Sampling was limited to blood, and TCR repertoires in tissue likely differ from TCR repertoires in blood. The genetic and exposure-history diversity represented was limited by the small number of donors. Estimated clonotype richness was generally larger for naive than for memory subsets.

A remark on this clone: Which antigen it targets is not known. No clone much larger than this one lies a single base away; base qualities are absent.

The V gene is TRBV18 and the J gene is TRBJ2-7; the junction holds 8 bases that match TRBD2. The TCR originated in a man between 18 and 35 years old in good health. Material: memory CD4+ T cells sorted from blood. Read against the paper, the sample's cell subset or site label means: CD45RA-negative fraction. The DNA sequence follows: TGTGCCAGCTCCCTGGCGGGGGGTACTGCCTACGAGCAGTACTTC. This is translated as CASSLAGGTAYEQYF.